This T cell receptor beta chain is drawn from a study of blood T cell repertoires in COVID-19. Study details: Acute and convalescent COVID-19 samples came from the United States, Italy and Spain. Sources were T cells, B-cell-depleted T cells, or PBMCs; the material itself was cDNA or gDNA.

Original handling: For nucleated cells, counts were estimated from reference gene primer amplification. This table comes from immunoSEQ multiplex PCR, and its TCRdb copy is limited to in-frame clones, with some not included. V, J and clone size are those of that table, while D and trimming were read from the DNA. The sample contains around 60,000 clones, 80% to 95% of which appear only once. The V gene end was trimmed by 8 bases and the J gene end by 6 bases; junction bases not matched to a gene: 8. CDR1 and CDR2 from the germline V gene are MNHEY and SVGAGI. The CDR3 extends over 13 amino acids. Material for sequencing was peripheral blood. The chain combines TRBV6-5 with TRBJ2-7, with TRBD1 identical over 9 bases. The source of this sequence is a man aged 50-60 years with active COVID-19. The CDR3 DNA reads as TGTGCCAGCTGGAGGACAGGGGATGGCGAGCAGTACTTC. Its translation: CASWRTGDGEQYF.